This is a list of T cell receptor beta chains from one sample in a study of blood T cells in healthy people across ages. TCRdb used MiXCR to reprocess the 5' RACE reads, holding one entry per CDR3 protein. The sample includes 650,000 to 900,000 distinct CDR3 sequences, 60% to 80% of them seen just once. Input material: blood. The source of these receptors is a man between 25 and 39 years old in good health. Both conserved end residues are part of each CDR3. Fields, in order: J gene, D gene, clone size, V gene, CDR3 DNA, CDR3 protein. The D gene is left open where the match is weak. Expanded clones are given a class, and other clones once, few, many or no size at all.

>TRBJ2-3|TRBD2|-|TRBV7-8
TGTGCCAGCAGCTTAGCCCCGGGAATAGCGGGGGGGCGGGGCACAGATACGCAGTATTTT
CASSLAPGIAGGRGTDTQYF
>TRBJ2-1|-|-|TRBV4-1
TGCGCCAGCAGCCACCTAGGATCAGTCAATGAACAGTTCTTC
CASSHLGSVNEQFF
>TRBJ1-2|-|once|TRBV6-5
TGTGCCAGCAGTTACTCTGGCGGGGTAATTAGTGGCTACACCTTC
CASSYSGGVISGYTF
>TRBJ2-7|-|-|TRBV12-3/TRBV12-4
TGTGCCAGCAGTTCCTTACCGGGACCCTCCTACGAGCAGTACTTC
CASSSLPGPSYEQYF
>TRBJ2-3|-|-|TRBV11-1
TGTGCCAGCAGCTACCCGCCCGCACGGGGCACAGATACGCAGTATTTT
CASSYPPARGTDTQYF
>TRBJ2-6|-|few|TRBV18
TGTGCCAGCTCACCAGCGGGCTTATCTGGGGCCAACGTCCTGACTTTC
CASSPAGLSGANVLTF
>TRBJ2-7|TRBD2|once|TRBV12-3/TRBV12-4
TGTGCCAGCAGTTTAGCGCTAGCGGGGAATCACGAGCAGTACTTC
CASSLALAGNHEQYF
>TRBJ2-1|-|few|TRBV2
TGTGCCAGCAGTACCGAGGGGGGGCGAAGTGGTGAGCAGTTCTTC
CASSTEGGRSGEQFF
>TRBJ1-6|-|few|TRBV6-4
TGTGCCAGCAGAGATACAGGGACCGGTCCAAATTCACCCCTCCACTTT
CASRDTGTGPNSPLHF
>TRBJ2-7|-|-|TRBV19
TGTGCCAGTAGTACCTCCGGGAACAAGGGGGGCGAGCAGTACTTC
CASSTSGNKGGEQYF
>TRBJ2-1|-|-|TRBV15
TGTGCCACCAGCAGAGTTGGGGATCTAGGATACAATGAGCAGTTCTTC
CATSRVGDLGYNEQFF
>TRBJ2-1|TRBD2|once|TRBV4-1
TGCGCCAGCAGCCAAGACGGGACTAGCGGGGGGCTCAATGAGCAGTTCTTC
CASSQDGTSGGLNEQFF
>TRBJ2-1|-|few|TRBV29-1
TGCAGCGTTCTACGGAATGAGCAGTTCTTC
CSVLRNEQFF
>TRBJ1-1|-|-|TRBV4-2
TGTGCCAGCAGCCAAGCCGAGGGGAACATGAACACTGAAGCTTTCTTT
CASSQAEGNMNTEAFF
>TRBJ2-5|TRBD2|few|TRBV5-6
TGTGCCAGCAGCTTGGGTAGCGGGGGGGCAAAGACCCAGTACTTC
CASSLGSGGAKTQYF
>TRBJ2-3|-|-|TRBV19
TGTGCCAGTAAGGCAGCGAGCACAGATACGCAGTATTTT
CASKAASTDTQYF
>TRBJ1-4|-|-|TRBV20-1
TGCAGTGACCCAGGGGCAGGGATTGAAAAACTGTTTTTT
CSDPGAGIEKLFF
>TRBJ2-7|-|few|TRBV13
TGTGCCAGCAGCCTATGGGGGTGGAACTCCTACGAGCAGTACTTC
CASSLWGWNSYEQYF
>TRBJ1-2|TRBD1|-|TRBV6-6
TGTGCCAGCAGCCGGGGACAGTCAGGCTATGGCTACACCTTC
CASSRGQSGYGYTF
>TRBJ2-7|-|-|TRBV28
TGTGCCAGCAGTTCCCCGGGACACCGGTCCCGCGAGCAGTACTTC
CASSSPGHRSREQYF
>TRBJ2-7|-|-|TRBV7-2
TGTGCCAGCAGCCCACAGTCCGGGATGGTCTACGGGCAGTACTTC
CASSPQSGMVYGQYF
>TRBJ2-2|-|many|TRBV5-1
TGCGCCAGCAGCTTGGTTCTGCTAGACCCCGGGGAGCTGTTTTTT
CASSLVLLDPGELFF
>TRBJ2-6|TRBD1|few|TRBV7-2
TGTGCCAGCAGCTCTCCGGGACAGGGGGCGAAGGCTGGGGCCAACGTCCTGACTTTC
CASSSPGQGAKAGANVLTF
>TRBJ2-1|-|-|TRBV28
TGTGCCAGCAAAGAGGGCTCCTACAATGAGCAGTTCTTC
CASKEGSYNEQFF
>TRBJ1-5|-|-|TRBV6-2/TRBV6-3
TGTGCCAGCAGTTATCAGGCAGGGTGGCAGCCCCAGCATTTT
CASSYQAGWQPQHF
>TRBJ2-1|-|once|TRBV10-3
TGTGCCATCAGCCAAGTCGGGGGCAATGAGCAGTTCTTC
CAISQVGGNEQFF
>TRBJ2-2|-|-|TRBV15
TGTGCCACCAGCAGAGATGTGGGCACGAACACCGGGGAGCTGTTTTTT
CATSRDVGTNTGELFF
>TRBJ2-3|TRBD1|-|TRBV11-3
TGTGCCAGCAGCGTAGACAGGGCAGATACGCAGTATTTT
CASSVDRADTQYF
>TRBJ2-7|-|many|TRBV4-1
TGCGCCAGCAGCTATACGCGAGGGGCCTACGAGCAGTACTTC
CASSYTRGAYEQYF
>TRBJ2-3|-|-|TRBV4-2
TGTGCCAGCAGCCAAGATTTCGGTACGCAGTATTTT
CASSQDFGTQYF
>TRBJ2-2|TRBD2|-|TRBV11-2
TGTGCCAGCAGCTTAAGTAGCGGGGGCACCGGGGAGCTGTTTTTT
CASSLSSGGTGELFF
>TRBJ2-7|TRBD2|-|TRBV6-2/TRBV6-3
TGTGCCAGCAGAGCGGGGGCCCCTTCAGCCGAGCAGTACTTC
CASRAGAPSAEQYF
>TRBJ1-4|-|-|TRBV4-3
TGCGCCAGCAGCCTCGAGTGGGGTGAAAAACTGTTTTTT
CASSLEWGEKLFF
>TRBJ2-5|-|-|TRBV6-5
TGTGCCAGCACCGTTGACGGCCAAGAGACCCAGTACTTC
CASTVDGQETQYF
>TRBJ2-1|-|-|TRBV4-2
TGTGCCAGCAGCCCCCAGGAAGGGCCCTACGATGAGCAGTTCTTC
CASSPQEGPYDEQFF
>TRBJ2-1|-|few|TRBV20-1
TGCAGTGCTAGAGGTGGGACCTTCTGGGAGCAGTTCTTC
CSARGGTFWEQFF
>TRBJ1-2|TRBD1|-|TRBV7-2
TGTGCCAGCAGCTTAGCGGGGACAGCGTACTATGGCTACACCTTC
CASSLAGTAYYGYTF
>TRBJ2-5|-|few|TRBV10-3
TGTGCCATCAGTGAGTCCCAGGGCTTGATTGAGACCCAGTACTTC
CAISESQGLIETQYF
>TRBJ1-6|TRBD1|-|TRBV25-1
TGTGCCAGCAGTGAATTGGGGACAGCTAATAATTCACCCCTCCACTTT
CASSELGTANNSPLHF
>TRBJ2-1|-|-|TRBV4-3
TGCGCCAGCAGCCCAATGGCGGTAGGTTCCTACGAGCAGTTCTTC
CASSPMAVGSYEQFF
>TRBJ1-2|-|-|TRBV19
TGTGCCAGCAGTACACAAGGATCTAACTATGGCTACACCTTC
CASSTQGSNYGYTF
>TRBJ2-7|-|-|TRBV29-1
TGCAGCGTTGTCGGGACCTTGTACGAGCAGTACTTC
CSVVGTLYEQYF
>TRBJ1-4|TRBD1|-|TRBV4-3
TGCGCCAGCAGCCGCAACAGGGGGCACGTTAATGAAAAACTGTTTTTT
CASSRNRGHVNEKLFF
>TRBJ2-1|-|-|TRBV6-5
TGTGCCAGCAGTTACGGAAAAGGACCGATGCCCTACAATGAGCAGTTCTTC
CASSYGKGPMPYNEQFF
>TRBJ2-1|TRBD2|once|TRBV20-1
TGCAGTGCCATTGGACTAGCGGGGGGCAGGGATGAGCAGTTCTTC
CSAIGLAGGRDEQFF
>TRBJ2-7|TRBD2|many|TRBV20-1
TGCAGTGCTAGGGATAGCGGGGGGTCTGACTACGAGCAGTACTTC
CSARDSGGSDYEQYF
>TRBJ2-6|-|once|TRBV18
TGTGCCAGCTCGACGATTTCTGGGGCCAACGTCCTGACTTTC
CASSTISGANVLTF
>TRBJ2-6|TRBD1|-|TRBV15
TGTGCCACCAGCAGGACAGGGGGCCTCTCTGGGGCCAACGTCCTGACTTTC
CATSRTGGLSGANVLTF
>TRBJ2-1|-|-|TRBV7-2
TGTGCCAGCAGCTACTCTGGGCCCACGTACAATGAGCAGTTCTTC
CASSYSGPTYNEQFF
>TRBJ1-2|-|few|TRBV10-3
TGTGCCACCCAGGGGCCGGAAGGCTACACCTTC
CATQGPEGYTF